The 10 T cell receptor beta chains presented below share a single source sample, sequenced in a study of radiotherapy plus CTLA-4 blockade in lung cancer. Produced via immunoSEQ multiplex PCR; TCRdb's table is partial and in-frame only. Of tens of thousands of clones in the sample, 60% to 85% are singletons; the top ten hold more than 3.5%. The specimen comprised peripheral blood, sampled from a patient treated with radiotherapy plus ipilimumab. The receptors originated from a human donor with non-small cell lung cancer who had a partial response to radiotherapy plus ipilimumab. Some clones in this sample may be carry-over from other donors' samples.

This clone has just one count. The chain recombines TRBV11-2 with TRBJ1-3, with a possible D match to TRBD1 (6 bases). There are 15 residues in the CDR3. Germline CDR1 and CDR2: SGHAT and FQNNGV. V lost 0 bases, J lost 4 bases, and 10 bases lay in between. This CDR3 reads CASSLELGAGNTIYF. The CDR3 DNA follows: TGTGCCAGCAGCTTAGAACTGGGGGCGGGAAACACCATATATTTT.

The chain recombines TRBV5-1 with TRBJ2-7; 9 bases agree with TRBD2. This CDR3 contains 15 residues. The V gene's germline CDR1 is SGHRS and CDR2 YFSETQ. The V segment lost 1 base and the J segment 6 bases; nucleotides outside the gene matches: 8. The CDR3 here is CASSLTAGGVLEQYF. The DNA for the CDR3 is TGCGCCAGCAGCTTGACGGCGGGAGGGGTCCTCGAGCAGTACTTC.

The chain carries TRBV28 and TRBJ2-1, with 12 bases that match TRBD2. The CDR3 runs 17 residues. Germline CDR1 reads MDHEN; CDR2 reads SYDVKM. Trimming removed 4 bases from V and 3 bases from J; junction bases left unmatched: 7. The CDR3 coding sequence is TGTGCCAGCAGTTCGGCTAGCGGGAGGGCTCTCTACAATGAGCAGTTCTTC. It specifies CASSSASGRALYNEQFF.

This clone appeared once. The rearrangement uses TRBV28 and TRBJ2-1, with no clear D. The CDR3 contains 16 residues. V lost 8 bases, J lost 5 bases, and 22 bases lay in between. Per germline, CDR1 MDHEN and CDR2 SYDVKM. The CDR3 region is CASLPARSYPNNEQFF. The CDR3 region has the DNA TGTGCCAGCTTACCCGCCCGATCCTATCCTAACAATGAGCAGTTCTTC. The complete variable domain, with remaining parts taken from reference TRBV28 and TRBJ2-1, reads DVKVTQSSRYLVKRTGEKVFLECVQDMDHENMFWYRQDPGLGLRLIYFSYDVKMKEKGDIPEGYSVSREKKERFSLILESASTNQTSMYLCASLPARSYPNNEQFFGPGTRLTVL.

This chain joins TRBV28 and TRBJ2-6, with D tentatively TRBD2 (7 bases). The CDR3 covers 16 residues. Germline V lookup: CDR1 MDHEN, CDR2 SYDVKM. The V and J ends lost 7 bases and 4 bases respectively, with 17 bases between them. CDR3 residues: CASMNGGQRGANVLTF. In DNA, the CDR3 is TGTGCCAGCATGAACGGGGGGCAGAGGGGGGCCAACGTCCTGACTTTC. The whole variable domain, remainder taken from reference TRBV28 and TRBJ2-6, is DVKVTQSSRYLVKRTGEKVFLECVQDMDHENMFWYRQDPGLGLRLIYFSYDVKMKEKGDIPEGYSVSREKKERFSLILESASTNQTSMYLCASMNGGQRGANVLTFGAGSRLTVL.

The chain joins TRBV4-3 to TRBJ2-7; 9 bases are a match to TRBD1. V was clipped by 2 bases and J by 4 bases; unmatched bases: 6. This CDR3 spans 15 amino acids. Germline values: CDR1 LGHNA, CDR2 YSLEER. CDR3: CASSQTGTGIYEQYF. DNA of the CDR3: TGCGCCAGCAGCCAAACTGGGACAGGGATTTACGAGCAGTACTTC.

This clone was seen more than once but under ten times. This rearrangement joins TRBV21-1 to TRBJ1-4; the tabulated D call, TRBD1, remains unverified against the DNA. TRBV21-1 constitutes a pseudogene. This CDR3 comprises 17 residues. CDR3 loop: CASSKGRTEASNEKLFF. Written as DNA, the CDR3 is TGTGCCAGCAGCAAAGGGAGGACAGAGGCGTCCAATGAAAAACTGTTTTTT.

In this sample, this clone turned up a few times. V and J are TRBV6-1 and TRBJ2-7, with D maybe TRBD2 (6 bases). CDR1 is MNHNS and CDR2 is SASEGT in the germline V gene. V lost 6 bases and J 0 bases, leaving 12 bases between the germline ends. This CDR3 has 14 amino acids. The CDR3 is CASRDYSSSYEQYF. CDR3 nucleotide sequence: TGTGCCAGCAGGGACTATTCGAGCTCCTACGAGCAGTACTTC.

This clone appeared a few times. This chain uses TRBV28 with TRBJ1-5, with D maybe TRBD1 (5 bases). The ends were cut back, 5 bases at V and 1 base at J, with 18 bases in the middle. The CDR3 totals 17 residues. Germline assignment: CDR1 MDHEN and CDR2 SYDVKM. CDR3 coding DNA: TGTGCCAGCAGTCCCCCGGCAGGGCGGTGGAGCAATCAGCCCCAGCATTTT. The encoded protein is CASSPPAGRWSNQPQHF.

This rearrangement joins TRBV28 to TRBJ2-7; D perhaps matches TRBD2 (7 bases). CDR1 MDHEN and CDR2 SYDVKM come from the germline V gene. V shed 3 bases and J shed 6 bases, with 24 bases lying between them. The CDR3 totals 17 residues. The CDR3 region is CASSFGGGLAVLGEQYF. The CDR3 DNA reads TGTGCCAGCAGTTTTGGGGGGGGGCTAGCGGTTTTAGGCGAGCAGTACTTC.